This TCR beta chain originates from a study of neurological immune-mediated disorders. The table lists this clonotype with many counts. What it recognizes is unknown. Study findings and constraints: Whereas HTLV-1-associated myelopathy showed the most TCR clonal expansion, multiple sclerosis showed the least, with levels below those of healthy controls.

The CDR3 runs to 16 residues. The germline CDR1 and CDR2 sequences are LGHDT and YNNKEL (reference sequence). V lost 1 base and J 0 bases, leaving 11 bases between the germline ends. TCRdb recomputed calls from the 5' RACE reads with MiXCR, one row per CDR3 protein. The sample lists 84,000 or so distinct CDR3 sequences; about a tenth were seen once. The source material was PBMCs. The receptor was isolated from a man in his forties or fifties in good health. J is TRBJ2-3 and V is TRBV3-1, with D perhaps TRBD1 (5 bases). In nucleotides, the CDR3 is TGTGCCAGCAGCCAAGGGTTGACAGCTAGCACAGATACGCAGTATTTT. Translation: CASSQGLTASTDTQYF.